A selection of T cell receptor beta chains follows, all from one sample in a study of blood T cell repertoires in COVID-19. Repertoires were generated with immunoSEQ multiplex PCR, while TCRdb's copy carries only in-frame clones and drops some. This table holds 150,000 or so clones, 82% found once. The sequencing sample was made of peripheral blood. The receptors stem from a woman in her 70s with acute or convalescent COVID-19. Both conserved end residues are part of each CDR3. The D gene is left open where the match is weak. The size entry is marked missing in some rows and otherwise reads once, few, many or a size class.

J gene | clone size | D gene | V gene | CDR3 protein | CDR3 DNA
TRBJ2-7 | few | TRBD2 | TRBV27 | CASSPTPGTSVYEQYF | TGTGCCAGCAGTCCAACGCCCGGGACTAGCGTCTACGAGCAGTACTTC
TRBJ2-2 | - | - | TRBV9 | CASSGEFAGELFF | TGTGCCAGCAGCGGGGAGTTCGCCGGGGAGCTGTTTTTT
TRBJ1-2 | once | - | TRBV21-1 | CASSKEGRVGGYTF | TGTGCCAGCAGCAAAGAGGGGAGGGTCGGCGGCTACACCTTC
TRBJ1-3 | - | - | TRBV7-2 | CASSPSGNTIYF | TGTGCCAGCAGCCCCAGTGGAAACACCATATATTTT
TRBJ1-1 | - | TRBD1 | TRBV5-6 | CASSPGGIGEAFF | TGTGCCAGCAGCCCAGGGGGAATCGGTGAAGCTTTCTTT
TRBJ2-7 | - | TRBD1 | TRBV27 | CASSLSGQGLGEQYF | TGTGCCAGCAGTTTATCTGGACAGGGCCTCGGGGAGCAGTACTTC
TRBJ1-2 | - | - | TRBV7-2 | CASSFRTQGTYTF | TGTGCCAGCAGCTTCAGGACCCAGGGAACCTACACCTTC
TRBJ2-2 | - | - | TRBV4-3 | CASSLGGKLVGELFF | TGCGCCAGCAGCCTCGGCGGGAAGCTGGTCGGGGAGCTGTTTTTT
TRBJ1-2 | - | - | TRBV4-1 | CASTGRKEGQSYTF | TGCGCCAGCACGGGGCGAAAGGAGGGGCAGAGCTACACCTTC
TRBJ2-1 | - | TRBD1 | TRBV7-8 | CASSPRQGEGEQFF | TGTGCCAGCAGCCCGCGACAGGGAGAGGGTGAGCAGTTCTTC
TRBJ2-5 | once | TRBD1 | TRBV7-2 | CASSSGQGEGETQYF | TGTGCCAGCAGCTCGGGACAGGGGGAGGGGGAGACCCAGTACTTC
TRBJ2-7 | few | - | TRBV5-5 | CASSTRDISIYEQYF | TGTGCCAGCAGCACCCGGGACATTTCAATTTACGAGCAGTACTTC
TRBJ1-2 | few | - | TRBV7-2 | CASSLTRDSDYGYTF | TGTGCCAGCAGCTTAACCCGGGACTCAGACTATGGCTACACCTTC
TRBJ1-1 | - | - | TRBV19 | CASTRVELDTEAFF | TGTGCCAGTACCAGGGTCGAGTTAGACACTGAAGCTTTCTTT
TRBJ2-6 | - | - | TRBV5-1 | CASTSHGAGANVLTF | TGCGCCAGCACCTCGCACGGGGCTGGGGCCAACGTCCTGACTTTC
TRBJ2-3 | once | TRBD2 | TRBV10-3 | CAIRLAGGADTQYF | TGTGCCATCCGGCTAGCGGGAGGGGCAGATACGCAGTATTTT
TRBJ1-5 | - | TRBD1 | TRBV2 | CASRQGQGNQPQHF | TGTGCCAGCAGGCAGGGACAGGGGAATCAGCCCCAGCATTTT
TRBJ2-7 | few | TRBD1 | TRBV6-6 | CASRGFGTDFYEQYF | TGTGCCAGCAGGGGATTTGGGACAGACTTCTACGAGCAGTACTTC
TRBJ1-5 | - | - | TRBV6-1 | CASSALQQGSNQPQHF | TGTGCCAGCAGTGCACTTCAACAGGGTAGCAATCAGCCCCAGCATTTT